This T cell receptor beta chain was profiled in a study of beta chain features in type 1 diabetes. Background on the study: Examination spanned about 110 million sorted cells from all samples.

Study-wide findings and caveats: In all four CD4+ subsets, TCRB CDR3 length was significantly, moderately reduced in type 1 diabetes. The study found that naive, central memory and Treg TCRB repertoires appeared more similar in patients than in healthy donors. The VDJ junctions of type 1 diabetes patients carried fewer insertions and more deletions.

Reverse transcribing all isolated RNA meant expressed TCRB transcripts were sequenced. Deep immunoSEQ sequencing covered naive, central memory and regulatory T cell samples. Clones were sequenced by immunoSEQ multiplex PCR, and TCRdb holds only the in-frame ones, with some missing. Of a few hundred thousand clones listed, over 14% are singletons. The CDR3 totals 14 residues. V lost 0 bases and J lost 4, with 5 bases in between. CDR1 is SGHRS, CDR2 YFSETQ, per germline. This clone has only a few counts. Its specificity is not known. V usage is TRBV5-1 and J usage is TRBJ2-6; D is uncertain. The receptor comes from a man aged 18 to 30 with type 1 diabetes. The specimen sequenced was naive CD4+ T cells from blood. Here the CDR3 reads CASSLGAGANVLTF. The CDR3 DNA reads as TGCGCCAGCAGCTTGGGGGCCGGGGCCAACGTCCTGACTTTC.